Listed here are 30 T cell receptor beta chains from one sample, sequenced in a study of blood T cell repertoires in COVID-19. The assay was immunoSEQ multiplex PCR, and TCRdb's table has in-frame clones only and misses some. In the table there are 150,000 to 200,000 clones, about 85% of which are singletons. Input material: peripheral blood. The receptors come from a woman between 65 and 79 years old with COVID-19, enrolled during active disease.

The V call is TRBV30, the J call TRBJ2-1; D is perhaps TRBD2 (6 bases). This CDR3 contains 13 residues. V lost 2 bases and J 8 bases, leaving 13 bases between the germline ends. Looked up from germline, CDR1 is GTSNPN and CDR2 is SVGIG (reference sequence). In DNA form, the CDR3 reads TGTGCCTGGAGTACCGGGACTCTCTATGAGCAGTTCTTC. Amino acid sequence: CAWSTGTLYEQFF. Together with reference TRBV30 and TRBJ2-1, the CDR3 gives the full variable domain: SQTIHQWPATLVQPVGSPLSLECTVEGTSNPNLYWYRQAAGRGLQLLFYSVGIGQISSEVPQNLSASRPQDRQFILSSKKLLLSDSGFYLCAWSTGTLYEQFFGPGTRLTVL.

The rearrangement joins TRBV23-1 to TRBJ1-1; a weak D match, TRBD1 (5 bases). TRBV23-1 is labeled an ORF, and its function is uncertain. The germline V and J ends were trimmed by 4 bases and 0 bases, with 12 bases remaining between them. This CDR3 comprises 15 residues. This chain's CDR3 is CASSLSPRVNTEAFF. In nucleotides, the CDR3 is TGCGCCAGCAGTCTATCCCCCAGGGTGAACACTGAAGCTTTCTTT.

A few counts support this clone. The V call is TRBV6-6, the J call TRBJ1-1; D ambiguous. Germline V gene sequence: CDR1 MNHNY, CDR2 SVGAGI (reference sequence). CDR3 length equals 13 residues. The ends were cut back, 5 bases at V and 3 bases at J, with 10 bases in the middle. CDR3 sequence reads: CASSRSGDTEAFF. The CDR3 region has the DNA TGTGCCAGCAGTCGATCAGGAGACACTGAAGCTTTCTTT.

This sequence joins TRBV3-1 (or the pseudogene TRBV3-2) and TRBJ2-4; 11 bases line up with TRBD2. Germline V gene lookup returns CDR1 LGHDT and CDR2 YNNKEL (reference sequence). V lost 3 bases to trimming and J lost 0 bases; unmatched junction nucleotides: 10. The CDR3 covers 19 residues. CDR3 DNA sequence: TGTGCCAGCAGCCAGCGCTCCGGGACTAGCGGACTAGCCAAAAACATTCAGTACTTC. This codes for CASSQRSGTSGLAKNIQYF.

This clone was counted a single time. The chain combines TRBV7-8 with TRBJ2-5; D might be TRBD2 (7 bases). Germline CDR1 reads SGHVS; CDR2 reads FQNEAQ. The CDR3 sequence is 16 residues long. V dropped 1 base and J dropped 5 bases, with 17 bases sitting between them. DNA of the CDR3: TGTGCCAGCAGCTTAGTGGCCACAAGGGGGGGCGAGACCCAGTACTTC. It codes for CASSLVATRGGETQYF. Supplemented by reference TRBV7-8 and TRBJ2-5, the full variable domain reads GAGVSQSPRYKVAKRGQDVALRCDPISGHVSLFWYQQALGQGPEFLTYFQNEAQLDKSGLPSDRFFAERPEGSVSTLKIQRTQQEDSAVYLCASSLVATRGGETQYFGPGTRLLVL.

V and J are TRBV5-4 and TRBJ2-3; the match to TRBD2 covers 8 bases. The CDR3 covers 14 residues. CDR1 is SGHNT and CDR2 is YYREEE in the germline V gene (reference sequence). V shed 3 bases, J shed 3 bases, and the junction held 3 bases outside the gene matches. This CDR3 is CASSSPSGTDTQYF. The CDR3 DNA reads as TGTGCCAGCAGCTCGCCTAGCGGGACAGATACGCAGTATTTT.

V gene TRBV24-1 combines with J gene TRBJ1-5; 10 nucleotides agree with TRBD1. CDR3 length: 16 amino acids. V shed 4 bases and J 4 bases; nucleotides not matched to a gene: 6. The germline gives CDR1 KGHDR, CDR2 SFDVKD. The CDR3 coding sequence is TGTGCCACCAGTGACCGGGGACAGGGGTGGAATCAGCCCCAGCATTTT. Translating it yields CATSDRGQGWNQPQHF.

V usage is TRBV24-1 and J usage is TRBJ2-5; possibly TRBD1 for D (6 bases). This CDR3 has 14 amino acids. Germline V gene lookup returns CDR1 KGHDR and CDR2 SFDVKD. Trimming took 1 base from V and 2 from J, leaving 7 bases between them. This chain's CDR3 is CATSDFQGQETQYF. The CDR3 DNA sequence: TGTGCCACCAGTGATTTTCAGGGGCAAGAGACCCAGTACTTC.

This clone was recorded once. The genes are TRBV30 and TRBJ1-5; 8 nucleotides agree with TRBD1. This CDR3 is 15 amino acids long. With V trimmed by 2 bases and J by 2 bases, 5 bases remained unmatched. Germline V lookup: CDR1 GTSNPN, CDR2 SVGIG (reference sequence). The CDR3 here is CAWSYGQGRNQPQHF. The CDR3 DNA sequence: TGTGCCTGGAGTTACGGACAGGGTCGCAATCAGCCCCAGCATTTT.

This chain uses TRBV4-1 with TRBJ1-1; tentative D call: TRBD1 (5 bases). The CDR3 extends over 18 amino acids. V was clipped by 0 bases and J by 0 bases, with 17 bases between them. Germline V gene data show CDR1 as MGHRA and CDR2 as YSYEKL. Here the CDR3 DNA reads TGCGCCAGCAGCCAAGATGGTCGGGCAGGGAATGTGAACACTGAAGCTTTCTTT. Translation: CASSQDGRAGNVNTEAFF.

The V and J genes are TRBV18 and TRBJ1-1; no clear D. V lost 3 bases and J 1 base, leaving 9 bases between the germline ends. This CDR3 is 14 amino acids long. CDR1 is KGHSH and CDR2 is LQKENI in the germline V gene. The DNA of the CDR3 is TGTGCCAGCTCACCCCTGGTCGGGAACACTGAAGCTTTCTTT. Residues: CASSPLVGNTEAFF.

V and J are TRBV10-3 and TRBJ2-2, with D hard to call. This CDR3 region has 15 residues. CDR1 and CDR2 from the germline V gene are ENHRY and SYGVKD. With 0 bases removed from V and 4 bases from J, the gap between germline ends came to 9 bases. The CDR3 nucleotides read TGTGCCATCAGTGAGTCGTCAGGAACCACCGGGGAGCTGTTTTTT. The encoded protein is CAISESSGTTGELFF.

This chain links TRBV27 with TRBJ1-5, with a weak D call TRBD1 (6 bases). With 5 bases removed from V and 7 bases from J, the gap between germline ends came to 12 bases. The CDR3 totals 13 residues. CDR1 and CDR2 from the germline V gene are MNHEY and SMNVEV (reference sequence). DNA of the CDR3: TGTGCCAGCAGTACAACAGGGTCCCAGCCCCAGCATTTT. This encodes CASSTTGSQPQHF.

The chain joins TRBV30 to TRBJ1-2; D remains ambiguous. The CDR3 length is 11 residues. Looked up from germline, CDR1 is GTSNPN and CDR2 is SVGIG (reference sequence). V dropped 2 bases and J dropped 5 bases, with 6 bases sitting between them. In DNA, the CDR3 is TGTGCCTGGAGTTACTTATATGGCTACACCTTC. Residues: CAWSYLYGYTF.

This clone was recorded once. The V gene is TRBV4-2, the J gene TRBJ1-5; D may be TRBD1 (5 bases). V gave up 5 bases and J gave up 1 base, with 12 bases separating them. Per germline, CDR1 LGHNA and CDR2 YNFKEQ. The CDR3 totals 15 residues. CDR3 amino acids: CASSTRRGSNQPQHF. For the CDR3, the DNA is TGTGCCAGCAGCACAAGGAGGGGCAGCAATCAGCCCCAGCATTTT.

This chain joins TRBV10-3 and TRBJ2-3; tentative D call: TRBD1 (5 bases). Trimming left V 4 bases short and J 4 bases short, with 9 bases between. The CDR3 spans 13 residues. The germline V gene has CDR1 ENHRY and CDR2 SYGVKD. The CDR3 region has the DNA TGTGCCATCAGTGGCTACAGGTCAGATACGCAGTATTTT. It yields the protein CAISGYRSDTQYF.

This clone showed up just once. The chain employs TRBV29-1 and TRBJ2-5; TRBD1 aligns across 9 bases. V dropped 2 bases and J dropped 5; count of bases not matched to a gene: 9. The CDR3 is 15 amino acids. From germline, CDR1 is SQVTM and CDR2 ANQGSEA. The CDR3 spells CSVELQDRGWETQYF. In DNA form, the CDR3 reads TGCAGCGTTGAACTTCAGGACAGGGGCTGGGAGACCCAGTACTTC. Full variable domain (outside the CDR3, taken from reference TRBV29-1 and TRBJ2-5): SAVISQKPSRDICQRGTSLTIQCQVDSQVTMMFWYRQQPGQSLTLIATANQGSEATYESGFVIDKFPISRPNLTFSTLTVSNMSPEDSSIYLCSVELQDRGWETQYFGPGTRLLVL.

The chain combines TRBV6-5 with TRBJ1-2; D perhaps matches TRBD1 (5 bases). This CDR3 spans 15 amino acids. Germline values: CDR1 MNHEY, CDR2 SVGAGI. Trimming stripped 5 bases from V and 5 bases from J, with 18 bases between. This CDR3 reads CASSRNDRGIYGYTF. DNA for the CDR3: TGTGCCAGCAGTCGCAACGACAGAGGAATATATGGCTACACCTTC.

The genes are TRBV27 and TRBJ1-5; possibly TRBD1 for D (6 bases). V was pared by 5 bases and J by 3 bases, with 11 bases between. The CDR3 runs to 14 residues. Germline V CDR1 and CDR2: MNHEY, SMNVEV (reference sequence). This CDR3 is CASSKTGYNQPQHF. The CDR3 bases are TGTGCCAGCAGTAAGACAGGTTACAATCAGCCCCAGCATTTT.

This rearrangement joins TRBV3-1 (or the pseudogene TRBV3-2) to TRBJ1-1, with D maybe TRBD1 (5 bases). Trimming pared 2 bases from V and 5 bases from J, leaving 12 bases between. The germline V gene encodes CDR1 LGHDT and CDR2 YNNKEL (reference sequence). This CDR3 contains 14 residues. CDR3 region: CASSQSYRGTEAFF. Written as DNA, the CDR3 is TGTGCCAGCAGCCAATCTTATAGGGGAACTGAAGCTTTCTTT.

This chain joins TRBV7-2 and TRBJ2-1, with D uncertain. Trimming removed 1 base from V and 2 bases from J, with 9 bases in between. Germline V gene sequence: CDR1 SGHTA, CDR2 FQGNSA. The CDR3 runs to 15 residues. The CDR3 coding sequence is TGTGCCAGCAGCTTAGGAGTAATAACCTACAATGAGCAGTTCTTC. It is translated as CASSLGVITYNEQFF.

This clone has only one observation. CDR3 in DNA: TGTGCCATCAGCACAGGGGGCAGGAACGAGCAGTACTTC. Protein: CAISTGGRNEQYF. This chain links TRBV10-3 with TRBJ2-7; 9 bases line up with TRBD1. J gave up 5 bases and V 6 bases, and 5 bases lay outside the gene matches. Germline V gives CDR1 ENHRY, CDR2 SYGVKD. CDR3 length: 13 residues.

The chain is built from TRBV2 and TRBJ2-3; 12 nucleotides align to TRBD2. Per germline, CDR1 SNHLY and CDR2 FYNNEI. V trimming: 7 bases; J trimming: 3 bases; junction bases outside the gene matches: 5. The CDR3 has 15 amino acids. The CDR3 here is CASNGLAGSTDTQYF. DNA for the CDR3: TGTGCCAGCAACGGACTAGCGGGATCAACAGATACGCAGTATTTT.

This rearrangement joins TRBV7-9 to TRBJ2-1; D may be TRBD2 (6 bases). Germline loops: CDR1 SEHNR, CDR2 FQNEAQ (reference sequence). The CDR3 totals 15 residues. The V end was cut by 5 bases, the J end by 4 bases, with 15 bases between. The CDR3 region has the DNA TGTGCCAGCAGCCTTTCGGGGGACTCGTACAATGAGCAGTTCTTC. As protein: CASSLSGDSYNEQFF.

This chain joins TRBV6-5 and TRBJ2-7; D possibly corresponds to TRBD2 (6 bases). The CDR3 is 13 residues long. V lost 7 bases and J 4 bases, leaving 14 bases between the germline ends. Germline V gene sequence: CDR1 MNHEY, CDR2 SVGAGI. The DNA for the CDR3 is TGTGCCAGCAAGCCGGGACTGAATTACGAGCAGTACTTC. The encoded protein is CASKPGLNYEQYF.

The chain recombines TRBV25-1 with TRBJ2-1, with D tentatively TRBD1 (7 bases). The CDR3 spans 15 residues. Germline V gene sequence: CDR1 MGHDK, CDR2 SYGVNS. V was clipped by 1 base and J by 7 bases, with 14 bases between them. The CDR3 coding sequence is TGTGCCAGCAGTGAATTCAGGGGGGACGGGAATGAGCAGTTCTTC. Its protein product is CASSEFRGDGNEQFF.

The J gene is TRBJ2-7, the V gene TRBV19; TRBD2 matches 9 bases. Germline-derived CDR1 and CDR2 are LNHDA and SQIVND (reference sequence). The CDR3 sequence is 12 residues long. V was clipped by 5 bases and J by 6 bases; unmatched bases: 2. In DNA, the CDR3 is TGTGCCAGTAGTCCGCGGGGGGGCGAGCAGTACTTC. It is translated as CASSPRGGEQYF.

In DNA, the CDR3 is TGTGCCAGCAGCGCGATGGGCCTGAGCTCCTACAATGAGCAGTTCTTC. It yields the protein CASSAMGLSSYNEQFF. The rearrangement joins TRBV5-5 to TRBJ2-1; D is ambiguous. This CDR3 spans 16 amino acids. V was cut by 4 bases and J by 0 bases, with 14 bases left in between. CDR1 SGHKS and CDR2 YYEKEE come from the germline V gene (reference sequence).

This clone was seen only a few times. The rearrangement joins TRBV28 to TRBJ1-1; D ambiguous. V lost 2 bases and J lost 7, with 8 bases in between. Per the germline V gene, CDR1 is MDHEN and CDR2 is SYDVKM. The CDR3 consists of 12 residues. The DNA of the CDR3 is TGTGCCAGCAGTTTAATGACATTTGAAGCTTTCTTT. This codes for CASSLMTFEAFF.

The V gene is TRBV28, the J gene TRBJ2-3; D is perhaps TRBD2 (6 bases). The V gene's germline CDR1 is MDHEN and CDR2 SYDVKM. The V end was cut by 6 bases, the J end by 4 bases, with 14 bases between. CDR3 length: 14 amino acids. The CDR3 is CASSPLRGADTQYF. CDR3 nucleotide sequence: TGTGCCAGCAGCCCCCTCCGCGGGGCAGATACGCAGTATTTT.